These 7 T cell receptor beta chains share one sample of origin, sequenced in a study of cytomegalovirus exposure and HLA in healthy donors. Primers included in the PCR were 60 Vbeta and 13 Jbeta primers. The repertoire was sequenced with immunoSEQ multiplex PCR; TCRdb's copy has only in-frame clones and lacks some. Among about 120,000 clones listed, about 80% were seen once. The specimen sequenced was PBMCs. The receptors come from a woman younger than 35 in good health and CMV-seronegative.

This clone occurred once. The chain combines TRBV7-8 with TRBJ2-7; 7 nucleotides match TRBD2. Germline CDR1 is SGHVS and CDR2 is FQNEAQ. V lost 3 bases, J lost 0 bases, and 5 bases stayed unmatched. The CDR3 runs 15 residues. The CDR3 region is CASSFLERDSYEQYF. The CDR3, as DNA: TGTGCCAGCAGCTTTTTGGAGCGGGACTCCTACGAGCAGTACTTC.

The chain combines TRBV9 with TRBJ1-6; TRBD1 matches 7 bases. Germline values: CDR1 SGDLS, CDR2 YYNGEE. The CDR3 has 16 amino acids. J was trimmed by 2 bases and V by 5 bases; bases with no gene match: 7. The CDR3 coding sequence is TGTGCCAGCAGGTACAGGGGAGCCACCTATAATTCACCCCTCCACTTT. This sequence encodes CASRYRGATYNSPLHF. Together with reference TRBV9 and TRBJ1-6, the CDR3 gives the full variable domain: DSGVTQTPKHLITATGQRVTLRCSPRSGDLSVYWYQQSLDQGLQFLIQYYNGEERAKGNILERFSAQQFPDLHSELNLSSLELGDSALYFCASRYRGATYNSPLHFGNGTRLTVT.

The V call is TRBV5-6, the J call TRBJ2-1; D remains ambiguous. This CDR3 is built from 14 residues. V gave up 4 bases and J gave up 6 bases, with 14 bases separating them. The germline CDR1 and CDR2 sequences are SGHDT and YYEEEE. DNA of the CDR3: TGTGCCAGCAGCCGCTTTGGGCAGACCAATGAGCAGTTCTTC. Translation: CASSRFGQTNEQFF.

J is TRBJ1-1 and V is TRBV15, with D perhaps TRBD1 (6 bases). The germline V and J ends were trimmed by 5 bases and 1 base, with 11 bases remaining between them. The CDR3 length is 14 residues. CDR1 LNHNV and CDR2 YYDKDF come from the germline V gene (reference sequence). The CDR3 is CATSQRTANTEAFF. The CDR3 DNA reads TGTGCCACCAGCCAACGGACAGCGAACACTGAAGCTTTCTTT.

The gene calls are TRBV14 and TRBJ2-3; tentatively, D is TRBD1 (5 bases). V lost 0 bases, J lost 10 bases, and 11 bases lay in between. This CDR3 comprises 13 residues. The V gene's germline CDR1 is SGHDN and CDR2 FVKESK. The CDR3 spells CASSQDWGRPQYF. CDR3 DNA: TGTGCCAGCAGCCAAGATTGGGGCAGGCCGCAGTATTTT.

V is TRBV2 and J is TRBJ1-2, with D tentatively TRBD1 (6 bases). The CDR3 length is 15 residues. The V gene's germline CDR1 is SNHLY and CDR2 FYNNEI. Trimming took 5 bases from V and 5 from J, leaving 18 bases between them. CDR3 DNA sequence: TGTGCCAGCAGTCCAGGAGGGGGGGTGGGGTATGGCTACACCTTC. Translation gives CASSPGGGVGYGYTF.

The gene calls are TRBV6-5 and TRBJ2-1; tentatively, D is TRBD1 (5 bases). CDR1 is MNHEY, CDR2 SVGAGI, per germline. The V end was cut by 0 bases, the J end by 4 bases, with 10 bases between. This CDR3 has 15 amino acids. CDR3 sequence reads: CASSYSTVAYNEQFF. CDR3 DNA: TGTGCCAGCAGTTACTCGACAGTGGCTTACAATGAGCAGTTCTTC.